Each of the 18 T cell receptor beta chains below was sequenced from the same sample in a study of T cells after yellow fever vaccination. TCRdb fed the 5' RACE reads into MiXCR, producing one record per CDR3 protein. The top ten hold under 20% of the sample, which has about 260,000 distinct CDR3 sequences, 3.6% seen once. The material sequenced was PBMCs, taken 15 days after the yellow fever booster vaccination. These receptors all stem from a man younger than 35 who received the YFV17D yellow fever vaccine.

This clonotype was counted at least ten times. The chain joins TRBV7-2 to TRBJ1-6; TRBD1 matches 11 bases. After removal of 5 bases from V and 10 bases from J, the junction contained 13 bases not matched to a gene. Looked up from germline, CDR1 is SGHTA and CDR2 is FQGNSA. CDR3 length: 17 residues. The CDR3: CASSPGQGAARGSPLHF. The CDR3 DNA is TGTGCCAGCAGCCCCGGACAGGGGGCTGCCAGAGGCTCACCCCTCCACTTT.

This clonotype was detected ten times or more. The chain employs TRBV24-1 and TRBJ1-4, with 8 bases aligning to TRBD1. V lost 2 bases, J lost 6 bases, and 7 bases stayed unmatched. The CDR3 is 16 residues long. Germline values: CDR1 KGHDR, CDR2 SFDVKD. This chain's CDR3 is CATSDSDRGRDEKLFF. DNA of the CDR3: TGTGCCACCAGTGATTCTGACAGGGGAAGAGATGAAAAACTGTTTTTT.

This clonotype appeared many times. V gene TRBV29-1 combines with J gene TRBJ2-2; 8 positions match TRBD2. V lost 6 bases to trimming and J lost 3 bases; unmatched junction nucleotides: 9. This CDR3 is built from 15 residues. From germline, CDR1 is SQVTM and CDR2 ANQGSEA. The CDR3 is CSVGRRGAHTGELFF. The CDR3 nucleotides are TGCAGCGTGGGGCGGCGGGGGGCGCACACCGGGGAGCTGTTTTTT.

This clonotype has more than one count but fewer than ten. The V and J genes are TRBV24-1 and TRBJ1-5; D is uncertain. CDR3 size: 15 residues. Germline assignment: CDR1 KGHDR and CDR2 SFDVKD. V was clipped by 2 bases and J by 2 bases, with 9 bases between them. The CDR3 reads CATSDSGLGNQPQHF. The CDR3, as DNA: TGTGCCACCAGTGATTCTGGACTGGGCAATCAGCCCCAGCATTTT.

This clonotype was picked up many times. DNA for the CDR3: TGTGCCAGCAGCTTCACTCCGAGGGAGACCCAGTACTTC. Protein sequence: CASSFTPRETQYF. The V gene is TRBV7-8, the J gene TRBJ2-5; D is ambiguous. Germline V lookup: CDR1 SGHVS, CDR2 FQNEAQ. This CDR3 region has 13 residues. Trimming stripped 3 bases from V and 5 bases from J, with 10 bases between.

There are many counts of this clonotype. The rearrangement links TRBV20-1 to TRBJ2-5, with 9 nucleotides matching TRBD1. Per germline, CDR1 DFQATT and CDR2 SNEGSKA (reference sequence). CDR3 length: 13 amino acids. Germline trimming cut 6 bases from V and 5 bases from J; bases unmatched to any gene: 7. This CDR3 is CSAIQGAGETQYF. CDR3 nucleotides: TGCAGTGCAATACAGGGGGCCGGTGAGACCCAGTACTTC.

This clonotype showed up many times. This sequence joins TRBV4-3 and TRBJ2-5; unclear D gene. The CDR3 runs 17 residues. Trimming removed 1 base from V and 1 base from J, with 16 bases in between. In germline, CDR1 is LGHNA, CDR2 YSLEER. The CDR3 sequence: CASSQGRVRAFQETQYF. In DNA, the CDR3 is TGCGCCAGCAGCCAAGGCCGAGTCCGGGCCTTCCAAGAGACCCAGTACTTC.

The rearrangement links TRBV10-1 to TRBJ2-4; 10 bases line up with TRBD1. The CDR3 totals 14 residues. In germline, CDR1 is WNHNN, CDR2 SYGVQD (reference sequence). Trimming took 4 bases from V and 7 from J; bases not matched to a gene: 4. The CDR3 coding sequence is TGCGCCAGCAGTGGGGACAGGGGAAGGAACATTCAGTACTTC. It translates to CASSGDRGRNIQYF.

In its sample, this clonotype was seen many times. The J gene is TRBJ1-2, the V gene TRBV28; tentatively, D is TRBD1 (5 bases). The germline CDR1 and CDR2 sequences are MDHEN and SYDVKM. CDR3 size: 14 residues. The V gene lost 0 bases and the J gene lost 7 bases, with 12 bases spanning the gap. This CDR3 reads CASSLWGQGGGYTF. In nucleotides, the CDR3 is TGTGCCAGCAGTTTATGGGGGCAGGGAGGTGGCTACACCTTC.

This clonotype was picked up many times. This chain uses TRBV5-1 with TRBJ2-7; D unresolved. Germline loops: CDR1 SGHRS, CDR2 YFSETQ. Trimming left V 0 bases short and J 3 bases short, with 7 bases between. The CDR3 has 13 residues. The CDR3 sequence: CASSLEGSYEQYF. The CDR3 DNA follows: TGCGCCAGCAGCTTGGAGGGCAGCTACGAGCAGTACTTC.

This clonotype was seen at least ten times. J is TRBJ1-1 and V is TRBV6-6, with 7 bases that match TRBD1. Germline lookup yields CDR1 MNHNY and CDR2 SVGAGI (reference sequence). V shed 5 bases and J 4 bases; nucleotides not matched to a gene: 13. The CDR3 contains 16 residues. The CDR3 region is CASSRRQGPGGTEAFF. CDR3 bases: TGTGCCAGCAGTAGGCGACAGGGTCCGGGCGGCACTGAAGCTTTCTTT.

This clonotype was seen ten or more times. This chain links TRBV12-3 or TRBV12-4 with TRBJ1-2, with unresolved D. Trimming left V 2 bases short and J 6 bases short, with 10 bases between. This CDR3 region has 13 residues. The CDR3 region is CASSLRLWNGYTF. CDR3 DNA sequence: TGTGCCAGCAGTTTAAGGCTGTGGAATGGCTACACCTTC.

This clonotype was recorded at least ten times. The chain links TRBV7-2 to TRBJ1-2; D ambiguous. Germline V gives CDR1 SGHTA, CDR2 FQGNSA. V was clipped by 5 bases and J by 8 bases, with 12 bases between them. The CDR3 contains 12 residues. Written as DNA, the CDR3 is TGTGCCAGCAGCCTAATGGGGAGGGGCTACACCTTC. Encoded protein: CASSLMGRGYTF.

This clonotype was picked up many times. The chain couples TRBV28 to TRBJ1-3; TRBD1 might be the D (6 bases). Trimming took off 5 bases at V and 1 base at J, with 18 bases between the two ends. The CDR3 is 17 residues long. In germline, CDR1 is MDHEN, CDR2 SYDVKM. The DNA of the CDR3 is TGTGCCAGCAGTCTGATTGGGGGGGGCCTATCTGGAAACACCATATATTTT. The encoded protein is CASSLIGGGLSGNTIYF.

This clonotype appeared a few times. This rearrangement joins TRBV20-1 to TRBJ2-1; the match to TRBD2 covers 8 bases. CDR1 DFQATT and CDR2 SNEGSKA come from the germline V gene (reference sequence). The CDR3 is made up of 13 amino acids. J lost 9 bases, V lost 2 bases, and 6 bases had no gene match. Written as DNA, the CDR3 is TGCAGTGCTAGACGCGACGCGGGGGGTGAGCAGTTCTTC. Amino acids: CSARRDAGGEQFF.

This clonotype showed up just a few times. The chain is built from TRBV5-1 and TRBJ1-2; D possibly corresponds to TRBD1 (6 bases). V dropped 2 bases and J dropped 7 bases, with 21 bases sitting between them. CDR3 length: 16 residues. The germline V gene encodes CDR1 SGHRS and CDR2 YFSETQ. CDR3 DNA: TGCGCCAGCAGCTTAACTTCTAGGGCAGGGGAAACTGGCTACACCTTC. Encoded protein: CASSLTSRAGETGYTF.

This clonotype was picked up a small number of times. The chain uses TRBV6-6 and TRBJ1-6; D gene uncertain. V gave up 5 bases and J gave up 7 bases, with 12 bases separating them. This CDR3 comprises 14 residues. From germline, CDR1 is MNHNY and CDR2 SVGAGI (reference sequence). Written as DNA, the CDR3 is TGTGCCAGCAGTCACACACTCAGGAATTCACCCCTCCACTTT. Translating gives CASSHTLRNSPLHF.

This clonotype was seen repeatedly, ten times or more. DNA of the CDR3: TGTGCCATCAGTGAGAGGGCGGACACAGATACGCAGTATTTT. Its translation is CAISERADTDTQYF. The V gene is TRBV10-3, the J gene TRBJ2-3; D is undetermined. Germline-derived CDR1 and CDR2 are ENHRY and SYGVKD. The CDR3 loop spans 14 amino acids. V was trimmed by 2 bases and J by 2 bases, leaving 8 bases between them.